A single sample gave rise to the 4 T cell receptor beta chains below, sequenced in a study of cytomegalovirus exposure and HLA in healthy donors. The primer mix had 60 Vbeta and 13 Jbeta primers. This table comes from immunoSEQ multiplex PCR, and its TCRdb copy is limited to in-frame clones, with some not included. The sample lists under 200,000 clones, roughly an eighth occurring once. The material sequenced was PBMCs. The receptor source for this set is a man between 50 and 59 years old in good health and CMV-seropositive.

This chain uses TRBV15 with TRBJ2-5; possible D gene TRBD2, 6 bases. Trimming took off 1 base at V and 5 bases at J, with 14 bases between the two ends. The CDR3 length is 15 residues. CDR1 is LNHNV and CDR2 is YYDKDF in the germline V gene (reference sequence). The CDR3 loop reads CATSRGPTSRETQYF. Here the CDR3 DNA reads TGTGCCACCAGCAGAGGCCCGACTAGTCGGGAGACCCAGTACTTC.

The CDR3 coding sequence is TGTGCCAGCAGTTACCACCCAGGGAACACTGAAGCTTTCTTT. Its protein is CASSYHPGNTEAFF. This chain links TRBV6-5 with TRBJ1-1; D unclear. CDR3 length: 14 residues. Germline CDR1 is MNHEY and CDR2 is SVGAGI. The V end lost 2 bases, the J end lost 1 base, and 8 bases lay between the germline ends.

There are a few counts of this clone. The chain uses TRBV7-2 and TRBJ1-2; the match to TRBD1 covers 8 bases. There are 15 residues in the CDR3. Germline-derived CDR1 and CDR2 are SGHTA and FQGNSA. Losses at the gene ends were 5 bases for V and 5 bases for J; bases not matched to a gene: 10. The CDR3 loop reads CASSQGDRKWYGYTF. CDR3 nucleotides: TGTGCCAGCAGCCAAGGGGACAGGAAATGGTATGGCTACACCTTC. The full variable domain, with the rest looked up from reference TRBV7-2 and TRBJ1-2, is GAGVSQSPSNKVTEKGKDVELRCDPISGHTALYWYRQSLGQGLEFLIYFQGNSAPDKSGLPSDRFSAERTGGSVSTLTIQRTQQEDSAVYLCASSQGDRKWYGYTFGSGTRLTVV.

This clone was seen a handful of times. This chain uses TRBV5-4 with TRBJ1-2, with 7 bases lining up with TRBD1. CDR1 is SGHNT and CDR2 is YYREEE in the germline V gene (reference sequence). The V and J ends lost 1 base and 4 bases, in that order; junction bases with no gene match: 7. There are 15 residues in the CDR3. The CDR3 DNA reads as TGTGCCAGCAGCTTGAGGGACAGTCAATTCTATGGCTACACCTTC. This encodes CASSLRDSQFYGYTF.